A selection of T cell receptor beta chains follows, all from one sample in a study of OX40 agonist ivuxolimab in advanced cancers. Sequenced by immunoSEQ multiplex PCR; TCRdb stores in-frame clones only, minus some. This sample has some 98,000 clones; about 86% occur once, and the top ten carry more than 1.1%. Here the sequenced sample was CD4+ or CD8+ T cells sorted from blood, taken in a trial of the OX40 agonist ivuxolimab. These receptors all stem from an adult with an advanced solid tumor such as melanoma, head and neck, liver or kidney cancer. CDR3s include the opening cysteine and the closing phenylalanine or tryptophan. The D gene is left open where the match is weak. The listing skips clone size in some rows; elsewhere it reads once, few, many or a size class.

>TRBJ1-5|few|-|TRBV7-8
CASSLDGTEPQHF
TGTGCCAGCAGCTTAGATGGAACGGAGCCCCAGCATTTT
>TRBJ2-7|-|TRBD1|TRBV27
CASRLDRVSYEQYF
TGTGCCAGCAGGCTGGACAGGGTAAGCTACGAGCAGTACTTC
>TRBJ2-3|-|-|TRBV27
CASSPASLQGADTQYF
TGTGCCAGCAGTCCCGCCTCCTTACAGGGAGCAGATACGCAGTATTTT
>TRBJ1-3|-|-|TRBV11-2
CASSPQISGNTIYF
TGTGCCAGCAGTCCACAGATCTCTGGAAACACCATATATTTT
>TRBJ1-2|-|TRBD1|TRBV4-2
CASSQLGQEIYTF
TGTGCCAGCAGCCAGTTGGGACAGGAGATCTACACCTTC
>TRBJ2-1|-|TRBD2|TRBV6-1
CASSPLAGGPDEQFF
TGTGCCAGCAGCCCCCTAGCGGGGGGGCCAGATGAGCAGTTCTTC
>TRBJ1-6|-|-|TRBV2
CASSEAQRNNSPLHF
TGTGCCAGCAGTGAGGCTCAAAGGAATAATTCACCCCTCCACTTT
>TRBJ2-7|-|TRBD2|TRBV9
CASSVGAGEQYF
TGTGCCAGCAGCGTAGGAGCGGGAGAGCAGTACTTC
>TRBJ1-6|-|-|TRBV6-1
CATRSGPNNSPLHF
TGTGCCACCCGGTCCGGGCCCAATAATTCACCCCTCCACTTT
>TRBJ2-3|few|TRBD1|TRBV2
CASRDRGRTDTQYF
TGTGCCAGCAGGGACAGGGGCCGCACAGATACGCAGTATTTT
>TRBJ2-2|-|TRBD1|TRBV19
CASSHPGTASSNTGELFF
TGTGCCAGTAGCCACCCCGGGACAGCGAGCTCGAACACCGGGGAGCTGTTTTTT
>TRBJ2-7|-|TRBD1|TRBV7-2
CASSSQTGGINEQYF
TGTGCCAGCAGTTCCCAGACAGGGGGCATCAACGAGCAGTACTTC
>TRBJ2-7|-|-|TRBV7-9
CASSNSYEQYF
TGTGCCAGCAGTAACAGCTACGAGCAGTACTTC
>TRBJ1-2|few|-|TRBV29-1
CSVVTVRDGYTF
TGCAGCGTTGTTACCGTCAGGGACGGCTACACCTTC
>TRBJ2-2|-|-|TRBV28
CASSLWQGNTGELFF
TGTGCCAGCAGTTTATGGCAGGGTAACACCGGGGAGCTGTTTTTT
>TRBJ1-2|-|-|TRBV25-1
CASSEPDRHRGYTF
TGTGCCAGCAGTGAACCTGACAGGCATCGGGGCTACACCTTC
>TRBJ2-5|-|-|TRBV7-7
CASSLSQGETQYF
TGTGCCAGCAGCCTATCACAGGGAGAGACCCAGTACTTC
>TRBJ2-7|-|TRBD2|TRBV4-3
CASSQNWAVAGNEQYF
TGCGCCAGCAGCCAAAATTGGGCCGTAGCGGGAAACGAGCAGTACTTC
>TRBJ1-2|-|-|TRBV5-5
CASSLDRDGYTF
TGTGCCAGCAGCTTGGACAGGGATGGCTACACCTTC